This T cell receptor beta chain was obtained from a study of blood T cell repertoires in COVID-19. The overall study: The cDNA or gDNA used as material had been derived from T cells, B-cell-depleted T cells, or PBMCs.

The CDR3 is 15 residues long. Trimming shortened V by 6 bases and J by 0 bases, and 12 bases separated the two germline ends. The germline CDR1 and CDR2 sequences are KGHSH and LQKENI. Method: immunoSEQ multiplex PCR; TCRdb's copy keeps in-frame clones and lacks some. Among around 170,000 clones listed, around 90% were seen once. The chain is built from TRBV18 and TRBJ1-5; D unresolved. The receptor was derived from a man in his sixties with acute or convalescent COVID-19. The sequencing input was peripheral blood. The CDR3 here is CASSRGMDSNQPQHF. CDR3 sequence (DNA): TGTGCCAGCTCGCGGGGAATGGATAGCAATCAGCCCCAGCATTTT.